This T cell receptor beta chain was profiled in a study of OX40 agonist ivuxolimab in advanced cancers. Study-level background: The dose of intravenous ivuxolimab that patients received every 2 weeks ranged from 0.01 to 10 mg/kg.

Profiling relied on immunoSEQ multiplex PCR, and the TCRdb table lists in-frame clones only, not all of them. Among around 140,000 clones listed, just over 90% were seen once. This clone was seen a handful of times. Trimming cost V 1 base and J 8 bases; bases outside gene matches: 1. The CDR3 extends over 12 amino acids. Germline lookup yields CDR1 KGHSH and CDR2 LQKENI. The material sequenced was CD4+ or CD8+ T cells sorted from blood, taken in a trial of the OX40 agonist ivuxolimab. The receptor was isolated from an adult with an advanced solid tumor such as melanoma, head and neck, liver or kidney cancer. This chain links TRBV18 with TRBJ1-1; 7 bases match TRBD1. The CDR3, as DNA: TGTGCCAGCTCACCACTGGACAGGGAAGCTTTCTTT. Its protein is CASSPLDREAFF.